These 30 T cell receptor beta chains were sequenced from one sample in a study of cytomegalovirus exposure and HLA in healthy donors. PCR employed 60 Vbeta and 13 Jbeta primers. Using immunoSEQ multiplex PCR, the repertoire was profiled, and TCRdb retains in-frame clones only, with some absent. Of almost 65,000 clones listed, roughly 73% are singletons. The sequenced material came from PBMCs. These receptor sequences come from a male donor in good health and CMV-seropositive.

This clone was observed once. The gene calls are TRBV5-4 and TRBJ2-7; TRBD1 agrees at 7 bases. CDR1 and CDR2 from the germline V gene are SGHNT and YYREEE (reference sequence). The V gene end was trimmed by 4 bases and the J gene end by 7 bases; junction bases not matched to a gene: 14. This CDR3 has 15 residues. The CDR3 loop reads CASSLPGQNLLEQYF. The DNA of the CDR3 is TGTGCCAGCAGCCTTCCGGGACAGAATCTTTTGGAGCAGTACTTC.

For the CDR3, the DNA is TGTGCCAGCAGCTTCGGCGGGGGGAAGAACACCGGGGAGCTGTTTTTT. Translating it yields CASSFGGGKNTGELFF. The chain links TRBV11-3 to TRBJ2-2; TRBD2 matches 8 bases. V shed 3 bases and J 1 base; nucleotides not matched to a gene: 4. Germline CDR1 and CDR2: SGHNT and YENEEA. The CDR3 has 16 residues.

The rearrangement joins TRBV19 to TRBJ1-5; 8 bases are shared with TRBD1. The CDR3 has 16 residues. Trimming cost V 2 bases and J 8 bases; bases outside gene matches: 11. Looked up from germline, CDR1 is LNHDA and CDR2 is SQIVND (reference sequence). The CDR3 reads CASSIRAGTGLEPQHF. In DNA, the CDR3 is TGTGCCAGTAGTATAAGGGCTGGGACAGGCCTCGAGCCCCAGCATTTT.

The J gene is TRBJ1-6, the V gene TRBV5-6; TRBD1 matches at 11 bases. With V trimmed by 4 bases and J by 2 bases, 5 bases remained unmatched. The CDR3 spans 17 residues. Germline V gene data show CDR1 as SGHDT and CDR2 as YYEEEE. Written as DNA, the CDR3 is TGTGCCAGCAGCCCCGGACAGGGGGCCACCTATAATTCACCCCTCCACTTT. It yields the protein CASSPGQGATYNSPLHF.

This chain joins TRBV10-3 and TRBJ1-6; tentatively, D is TRBD1 (5 bases). The CDR3 spans 14 residues. V was pared by 7 bases and J by 7 bases, with 14 bases between. From germline, CDR1 is ENHRY and CDR2 SYGVKD. CDR3 nucleotides: TGTGCCATCACTACAGGTTTAGGAAATTCACCCCTCCACTTT. Its translation is CAITTGLGNSPLHF.

V gene TRBV28 combines with J gene TRBJ1-6; 7 bases are shared with TRBD1. From germline, CDR1 is MDHEN and CDR2 SYDVKM. With 2 bases clipped from V and 9 bases from J, the junction kept 7 bases outside the gene matches. The CDR3 totals 15 residues. The CDR3 bases are TGTGCCAGCAGTTTAACAGGGGAGAGGGGTTCACCCCTCCACTTT. Residues: CASSLTGERGSPLHF.

This clone was observed a few times. The chain combines TRBV4-1 with TRBJ2-7; D unclear. CDR3 size: 14 residues. Trimming cost V 0 bases and J 3 bases, with 9 bases left between them. Germline CDR1 reads MGHRA; CDR2 reads YSYEKL. The CDR3 DNA is TGCGCCAGCAGCCAAGATGGCGGAATCTACGAGCAGTACTTC. It encodes CASSQDGGIYEQYF.

This chain joins TRBV7-7 and TRBJ2-2; D is possibly TRBD2 (6 bases). The CDR3 loop spans 12 amino acids. CDR1 and CDR2 (germline): SSHAT, FNYEAQ (reference sequence). CDR3 amino acids: CACGTYTGELFF. The CDR3 DNA follows: TGTGCTTGCGGGACTTACACCGGGGAGCTGTTTTTT.

This rearrangement joins TRBV6-5 to TRBJ2-3; TRBD2 matches 13 bases. V lost 8 bases and J lost 4; bases outside the gene matches: 3. CDR3 size: 14 residues. In germline, CDR1 is MNHEY, CDR2 SVGAGI. CDR3 residues: CASSLAGGPDTQYF. CDR3 in DNA: TGTGCCAGCTCACTAGCGGGGGGGCCAGATACGCAGTATTTT.

The gene calls are TRBV7-9 and TRBJ2-1; 7 bases map to TRBD2. Per the germline V gene, CDR1 is SEHNR and CDR2 is FQNEAQ (reference sequence). The V segment lost 6 bases and the J segment 0 bases; nucleotides outside the gene matches: 5. This CDR3 region has 15 residues. CDR3: CASSSSGVSYNEQFF. CDR3 DNA sequence: TGTGCCAGCAGTTCAAGCGGGGTCTCCTACAATGAGCAGTTCTTC.

The chain couples TRBV7-9 to TRBJ1-3; maybe TRBD1 (6 bases). The CDR3 totals 14 residues. V was cut by 5 bases and J by 7 bases, with 15 bases left in between. The germline V gene encodes CDR1 SEHNR and CDR2 FQNEAQ (reference sequence). The CDR3 region has the DNA TGTGCCAGCAGCCCCTTACGCAGGGGTAACACCATATATTTT. Its protein product is CASSPLRRGNTIYF.

This clone was seen just once. The rearrangement uses TRBV7-6 and TRBJ1-1, with 10 nucleotides matching TRBD1. Trimming took 5 bases from V and 5 from J; bases not matched to a gene: 8. Germline V gene data show CDR1 as SGHVS and CDR2 as FNYEAQ. The length of the CDR3 is 15 residues. CDR3 sequence (DNA): TGTGCCAGCAGCCAACTTCCGGGACAGGGGACTGAAGCTTTCTTT. Translated, it gives CASSQLPGQGTEAFF.

The chain recombines TRBV11-2 with TRBJ2-7; perhaps TRBD1 as D (7 bases). CDR3 size: 16 residues. Trimming stripped 3 bases from V and 3 bases from J, with 18 bases between. CDR1 is SGHAT and CDR2 is FQNNGV in the germline V gene. The CDR3 bases are TGTGCCAGCAGCTTCCGGAACAGGGGAGGATACTACGAGCAGTACTTC. Its translation: CASSFRNRGGYYEQYF.

The chain uses TRBV30 and TRBJ2-1; the match to TRBD1 covers 8 bases. Germline values: CDR1 GTSNPN, CDR2 SVGIG (reference sequence). With V trimmed by 2 bases and J by 8 bases, 11 bases remained unmatched. The CDR3 has 15 residues. The CDR3: CAWSHDQGASDEQFF. DNA for the CDR3: TGTGCCTGGAGTCATGATCAGGGGGCGTCCGATGAGCAGTTCTTC.

J is TRBJ2-2 and V is TRBV28, with D possibly being TRBD2 (6 bases). This CDR3 region has 12 residues. Germline CDR1 is MDHEN and CDR2 is SYDVKM. The CDR3 protein is CALGGNTGELFF. The DNA of the CDR3 is TGTGCTCTGGGGGGGAACACCGGGGAGCTGTTTTTT.

The chain uses TRBV4-3 and TRBJ2-7; D perhaps matches TRBD1 (6 bases). This CDR3 spans 14 amino acids. Trimming removed 3 bases from V and 1 base from J, with 10 bases in between. Germline loops: CDR1 LGHNA, CDR2 YSLEER. CDR3 DNA: TGCGCCAGCAGCCAGAGGGACACGTCCTACGAGCAGTACTTC. Encoded protein: CASSQRDTSYEQYF.

The chain recombines TRBV6-5 with TRBJ2-7; D is undetermined. CDR1 and CDR2 (germline): MNHEY, SVGAGI. Trimming removed 6 bases from V and 3 bases from J, with 9 bases in between. The CDR3 has 12 residues. The CDR3 DNA is TGTGCCAGCAGCCTCGACAACTACGAGCAGTACTTC. As protein: CASSLDNYEQYF.

In its sample, this clone was seen a few times. At the DNA level, this CDR3 is encoded by other sequences in the same sample as well. The CDR3 region is CASSPGQGGAFF. CDR3 bases: TGTGCCAGCTCACCAGGACAGGGAGGAGCTTTCTTT. V and J are TRBV18 and TRBJ1-1; 8 nucleotides agree with TRBD1. The CDR3 covers 12 residues. CDR1 KGHSH and CDR2 LQKENI come from the germline V gene. With V trimmed by 2 bases and J by 10 bases, 3 bases remained unmatched.

This rearrangement joins TRBV15 to TRBJ1-1, with 7 bases lining up with TRBD1. The CDR3 sequence is 15 residues long. The germline CDR1 and CDR2 sequences are LNHNV and YYDKDF (reference sequence). J lost 5 bases, V lost 2 bases, and 8 bases had no gene match. In DNA, the CDR3 is TGTGCCACCAGCAGACTTCGACAGGGTTTGACTGAAGCTTTCTTT. Protein: CATSRLRQGLTEAFF.

The CDR3, as DNA: TGTGCCAGCAGAGAGGGGGATCACACTGAAGCTTTCTTT. Translated: CASREGDHTEAFF. The chain carries TRBV11-3 and TRBJ1-1, with a possible D match to TRBD1 (6 bases). Trimming left V 6 bases short and J 3 bases short, with 11 bases between. The CDR3 runs to 13 residues. Germline CDR1 reads SGHNT; CDR2 reads YENEEA.

The V call is TRBV7-9, the J call TRBJ1-2; D unclear. Trimming cost V 0 bases and J 0 bases, with 8 bases left between them. From germline, CDR1 is SEHNR and CDR2 FQNEAQ (reference sequence). The CDR3 has 15 amino acids. The CDR3 DNA sequence: TGTGCCAGCAGCTTAGCGGGCACGGCTAACTATGGCTACACCTTC. It yields the protein CASSLAGTANYGYTF.

The chain has TRBV5-1 and TRBJ2-7; 7 positions agree with TRBD1. The CDR3 is 15 residues long. Germline trimming cut 0 bases from V and 3 bases from J; bases unmatched to any gene: 6. The germline CDR1 and CDR2 sequences are SGHRS and YFSETQ. The CDR3 nucleotides read TGCGCCAGCAGCTTGGGGTCGGCAGGGGGCTACGAGCAGTACTTC. It specifies CASSLGSAGGYEQYF. The full variable domain, its missing parts supplied by reference TRBV5-1 and TRBJ2-7, is KAGVTQTPRYLIKTRGQQVTLSCSPISGHRSVSWYQQTPGQGLQFLFEYFSETQRNKGNFPGRFSGRQFSNSRSEMNVSTLELGDSALYLCASSLGSAGGYEQYFGPGTRLTVT.

This clone was observed a single time. The chain carries TRBV30 and TRBJ1-3; 7 positions agree with TRBD1. Germline-derived CDR1 and CDR2 are GTSNPN and SVGIG (reference sequence). This CDR3 has 15 amino acids. Trimming at V came to 0 bases and at J to 2 bases, leaving 4 bases not matched to a gene. CDR3 in DNA: TGTGCCTGGAGTGTAACCCAGGGGGCTGGAAACACCATATATTTT. It encodes CAWSVTQGAGNTIYF.

This chain links TRBV30 with TRBJ1-2, with a tentative D call TRBD1 (6 bases). Deletions cut 4 bases from V and 6 bases from J, with 21 bases between. The germline V gene has CDR1 GTSNPN and CDR2 SVGIG (reference sequence). The CDR3 loop spans 15 amino acids. In DNA form, the CDR3 reads TGTGCCTGGACAATGGGGCAGGGGCGTTTGAATGGCTACACCTTC. It codes for CAWTMGQGRLNGYTF.

The rearrangement joins TRBV4-2 to TRBJ1-6, with TRBD1 as a possible D gene (6 bases). Germline-derived CDR1 and CDR2 are LGHNA and YNFKEQ. The V gene lost 1 base and the J gene lost 10 bases, with 20 bases spanning the gap. This CDR3 is 17 amino acids long. As DNA, the CDR3 is TGTGCCAGCAGCCAAGTGGATTTTGGGCAGGGACACTCACCCCTCCACTTT. Its protein is CASSQVDFGQGHSPLHF.

The J gene is TRBJ2-7, the V gene TRBV7-6; TRBD2 agrees at 14 bases. This CDR3 has 16 residues. Per germline, CDR1 SGHVS and CDR2 FNYEAQ. The J segment lost 4 bases and the V segment lost 5 bases, leaving 7 bases of the junction unmatched. The CDR3 reads CASSPGTSGGRYEQYF. The DNA for the CDR3 is TGTGCCAGCAGCCCGGGGACTAGCGGGGGCCGGTACGAGCAGTACTTC.

This clone was recorded only once. The rearrangement uses TRBV7-9 and TRBJ2-2, with 7 bases that match TRBD1. The CDR3 sequence is 14 residues long. Germline V gene sequence: CDR1 SEHNR, CDR2 FQNEAQ (reference sequence). With 7 bases clipped from V and 4 bases from J, the junction kept 6 bases outside the gene matches. CDR3 region: CASTRQGITGELFF. CDR3 bases: TGTGCCAGCACGAGACAGGGAATCACCGGGGAGCTGTTTTTT. The full variable domain, completed using reference TRBV7-9 and TRBJ2-2, is DTGVSQNPRHKITKRGQNVTFRCDPISEHNRLYWYRQTLGQGPEFLTYFQNEAQLEKSRLLSDRFSAERPKGSFSTLEIQRTEQGDSAMYLCASTRQGITGELFFGEGSRLTVL.

This clone was recorded only once. The V call is TRBV9, the J call TRBJ1-6; 9 nucleotides line up with TRBD1. Germline lookup yields CDR1 SGDLS and CDR2 YYNGEE. V dropped 0 bases and J dropped 10; count of bases not matched to a gene: 5. The CDR3 spans 15 residues. This CDR3 is CASSVDGTGFSPLHF. The CDR3 nucleotides are TGTGCCAGCAGCGTAGATGGGACAGGGTTCTCACCCCTCCACTTT.

Here the CDR3 reads CATSEHRVLNQPQHF. The CDR3 DNA sequence: TGTGCCACCAGCGAACACAGGGTTCTCAATCAGCCCCAGCATTTT. The gene calls are TRBV15 and TRBJ1-5; D might be TRBD1 (6 bases). The CDR3 runs to 15 residues. Trimming removed 5 bases at V and 3 bases at J, with 14 bases between. Per the germline V gene, CDR1 is LNHNV and CDR2 is YYDKDF (reference sequence).

The chain uses TRBV7-9 and TRBJ2-2, with 15 bases fitting TRBD2. The V gene's germline CDR1 is SEHNR and CDR2 FQNEAQ (reference sequence). This CDR3 has 17 amino acids. Losses at the gene ends were 4 bases for V and 1 base for J; bases not matched to a gene: 1. The DNA for the CDR3 is TGTGCCAGCAGCTGGGGACTAGCGGGGGGGAACACCGGGGAGCTGTTTTTT. The encoded protein is CASSWGLAGGNTGELFF.